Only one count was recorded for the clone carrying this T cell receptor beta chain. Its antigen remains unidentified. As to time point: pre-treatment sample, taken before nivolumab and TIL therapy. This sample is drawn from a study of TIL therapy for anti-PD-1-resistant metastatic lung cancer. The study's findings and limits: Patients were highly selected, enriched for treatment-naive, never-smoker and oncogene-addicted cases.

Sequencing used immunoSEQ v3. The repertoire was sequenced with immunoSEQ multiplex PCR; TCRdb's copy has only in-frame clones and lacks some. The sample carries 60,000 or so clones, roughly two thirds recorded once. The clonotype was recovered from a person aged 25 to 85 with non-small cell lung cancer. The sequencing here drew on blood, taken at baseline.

The CDR3 bases are TGTGCCAGCAGCGTGGGACTAGCGGGAGGGGAGCAGTACTTC. Amino acids: CASSVGLAGGEQYF. This chain joins TRBV11-3 and TRBJ2-7; TRBD2 agrees at 16 bases. V lost 5 bases and J lost 7; bases outside the gene matches: 2. CDR1 is SGHNT and CDR2 is YENEEA in the germline V gene. This CDR3 has 14 amino acids.